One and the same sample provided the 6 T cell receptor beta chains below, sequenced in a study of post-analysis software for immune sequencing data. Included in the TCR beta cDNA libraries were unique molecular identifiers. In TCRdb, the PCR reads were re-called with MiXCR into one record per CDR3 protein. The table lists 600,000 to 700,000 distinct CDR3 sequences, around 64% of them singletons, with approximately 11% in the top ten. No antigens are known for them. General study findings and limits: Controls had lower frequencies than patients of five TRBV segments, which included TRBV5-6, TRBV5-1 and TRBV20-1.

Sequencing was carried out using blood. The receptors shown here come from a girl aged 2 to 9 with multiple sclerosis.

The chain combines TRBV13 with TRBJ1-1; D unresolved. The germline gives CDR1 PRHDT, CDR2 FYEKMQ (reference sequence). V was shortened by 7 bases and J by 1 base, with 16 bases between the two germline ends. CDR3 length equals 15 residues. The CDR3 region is CASTRLRLRNTEAFF. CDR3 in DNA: TGTGCCAGCACCAGACTTCGGCTTAGGAACACTGAAGCTTTCTTT.

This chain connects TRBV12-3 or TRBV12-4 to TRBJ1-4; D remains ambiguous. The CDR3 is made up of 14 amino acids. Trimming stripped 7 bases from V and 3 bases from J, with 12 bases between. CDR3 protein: CASMKGSSNEKLFF. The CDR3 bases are TGTGCCAGCATGAAGGGCAGTTCTAATGAAAAACTGTTTTTT.

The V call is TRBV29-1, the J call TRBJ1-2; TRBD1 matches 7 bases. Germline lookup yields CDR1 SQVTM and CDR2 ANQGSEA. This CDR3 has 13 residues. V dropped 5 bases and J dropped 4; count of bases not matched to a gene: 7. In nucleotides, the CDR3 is TGCAGCGTTCTCACCGGGACAGCCTATGGCTACACCTTC. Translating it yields CSVLTGTAYGYTF.

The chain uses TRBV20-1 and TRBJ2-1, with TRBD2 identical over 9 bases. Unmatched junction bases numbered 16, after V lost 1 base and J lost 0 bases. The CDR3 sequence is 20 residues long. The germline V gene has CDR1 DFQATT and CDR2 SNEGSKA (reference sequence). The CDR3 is CSARGGRLAGRTYSYNEQFF. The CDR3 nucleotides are TGCAGTGCTAGAGGGGGGAGGCTAGCGGGGCGCACTTACTCCTACAATGAGCAGTTCTTC.

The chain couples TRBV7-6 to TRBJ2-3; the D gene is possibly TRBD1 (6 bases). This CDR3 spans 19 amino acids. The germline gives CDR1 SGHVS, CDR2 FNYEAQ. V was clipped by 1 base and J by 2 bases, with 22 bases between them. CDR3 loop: CASSLVGQGTPRATDTQYF. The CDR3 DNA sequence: TGTGCCAGCAGCTTAGTGGGACAAGGTACCCCGCGGGCCACAGATACGCAGTATTTT.

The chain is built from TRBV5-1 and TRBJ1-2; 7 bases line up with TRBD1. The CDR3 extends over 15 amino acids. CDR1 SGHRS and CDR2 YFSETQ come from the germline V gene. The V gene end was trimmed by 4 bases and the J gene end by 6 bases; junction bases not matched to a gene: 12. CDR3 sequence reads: CASSPREGAKDGYTF. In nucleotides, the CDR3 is TGCGCCAGCAGCCCGCGGGAGGGGGCAAAGGATGGCTACACCTTC. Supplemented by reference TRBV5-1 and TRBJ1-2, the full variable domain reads KAGVTQTPRYLIKTRGQQVTLSCSPISGHRSVSWYQQTPGQGLQFLFEYFSETQRNKGNFPGRFSGRQFSNSRSEMNVSTLELGDSALYLCASSPREGAKDGYTFGSGTRLTVV.